A single sample is the source of the 29 T cell receptor beta chains below, sequenced in a study of beta chain features in type 1 diabetes. Findings and limits, study-wide: Type 1 diabetes patients had TCRB CDR3s that were shorter (moderately but significantly so) in all four CD4+ subsets.

Reverse transcription of all isolated RNA meant that expressed TCRB transcripts were sequenced. TCRdb keeps only in-frame clones here, not all; method: immunoSEQ multiplex PCR. The sample holds over 200,000 clones, roughly 10% seen once. For these TCRs, the target antigens are not known. Sequencing was performed on naive CD4+ T cells from blood. The receptors derive from a man aged 25 to 45 with type 1 diabetes.

This clone was counted between two and nine times. The rearrangement joins TRBV9 to TRBJ2-1; no firm D call. Germline lookup yields CDR1 SGDLS and CDR2 YYNGEE. Trimming shortened V by 0 bases and J by 0 bases, and 7 bases separated the two germline ends. The CDR3 length is 15 residues. DNA of the CDR3: TGTGCCAGCAGCGTAGATCCTAGCTCCTACAATGAGCAGTTCTTC. The encoded protein is CASSVDPSSYNEQFF.

This clone was seen a few times. V gene TRBV18 combines with J gene TRBJ1-2; D might be TRBD1 (6 bases). The CDR3 is 15 amino acids. Germline loops: CDR1 KGHSH, CDR2 LQKENI. The ends were cut back, 1 base at V and 1 base at J, with 10 bases in the middle. The CDR3 region is CASSPLGAVNYGYTF. CDR3 DNA: TGTGCCAGCTCACCACTGGGGGCAGTTAACTATGGCTACACCTTC.

This clone came up a few times. V gene TRBV6-5 combines with J gene TRBJ2-3; D is perhaps TRBD2 (7 bases). V was trimmed by 5 bases and J by 2 bases, leaving 14 bases between them. The CDR3 is made up of 15 amino acids. Germline CDR1 reads MNHEY; CDR2 reads SVGAGI. CDR3 residues: CASSTTGGLTDTQYF. As DNA, the CDR3 is TGTGCCAGCAGTACCACGGGGGGCCTCACAGATACGCAGTATTTT.

The CDR3 DNA follows: TGTGCCAGCAGCTCTAGCGGGGGGGCCGTATACAATGAGCAGTTCTTC. Amino acid sequence: CASSSSGGAVYNEQFF. The rearrangement joins TRBV5-6 to TRBJ2-1; 12 bases fit TRBD2. Germline trimming cut 3 bases from V and 4 bases from J; bases unmatched to any gene: 5. The CDR3 extends over 16 amino acids. Germline V gene data show CDR1 as SGHDT and CDR2 as YYEEEE.

This clone was seen more than once but under ten times. The V and J genes are TRBV2 and TRBJ1-4; no clear D gene. The CDR3 has 12 residues. Germline CDR1 SNHLY, CDR2 FYNNEI. V lost 6 bases, J lost 8 bases, and 10 bases lay in between. The CDR3 DNA sequence: TGTGCCAGCAGGGTTGCAGGAGAAAAACTGTTTTTT. Encoded protein: CASRVAGEKLFF.

This clone was counted a few times. The V and J genes are TRBV28 and TRBJ2-1; D is perhaps TRBD2 (5 bases). Germline-derived CDR1 and CDR2 are MDHEN and SYDVKM. The CDR3 is 14 residues long. V dropped 5 bases and J dropped 6 bases, with 14 bases sitting between them. The CDR3 loop reads CASSPRRVPNEQFF. The CDR3 DNA sequence: TGTGCCAGCAGTCCTCGGCGGGTCCCCAATGAGCAGTTCTTC.

In its sample, this clone was seen a few times. The genes are TRBV6-5 and TRBJ1-6, with D possibly being TRBD1 (6 bases). The CDR3 length is 14 residues. V shed 5 bases and J shed 7 bases, with 12 bases lying between them. Germline V gene sequence: CDR1 MNHEY, CDR2 SVGAGI. The CDR3, as DNA: TGTGCCAGCAGTGACGGACAGAGAAATTCACCCCTCCACTTT. Amino acid sequence: CASSDGQRNSPLHF.

V is TRBV27 and J is TRBJ2-1; a weak D match, TRBD2 (6 bases). The V gene lost 6 bases and the J gene lost 10 bases, with 25 bases spanning the gap. Germline-derived CDR1 and CDR2 are MNHEY and SMNVEV (reference sequence). The CDR3 runs to 16 residues. The DNA for the CDR3 is TGTGCCAGCAGCTCAATCCGGGACTCTCCCCAAAGGGAGCAGTTCTTC. Translated, it gives CASSSIRDSPQREQFF.

The chain employs TRBV2 and TRBJ2-7, with TRBD1 as a possible D gene (6 bases). Per the germline V gene, CDR1 is SNHLY and CDR2 is FYNNEI. Trimming pared 2 bases from V and 1 base from J, leaving 9 bases between. The CDR3 covers 14 residues. CDR3 nucleotides: TGTGCCAGCAGTGAAACAGGGTTATCCTACGAGCAGTACTTC. It encodes CASSETGLSYEQYF. Together with reference TRBV2 and TRBJ2-7, the CDR3 gives the full variable domain: EPEVTQTPSHQVTQMGQEVILRCVPISNHLYFYWYRQILGQKVEFLVSFYNNEISEKSEIFDDQFSVERPDGSNFTLKIRSTKLEDSAMYFCASSETGLSYEQYFGPGTRLTVT.

This clone was detected a few times. V usage is TRBV18 and J usage is TRBJ1-6; D call uncertain. The V gene's germline CDR1 is KGHSH and CDR2 LQKENI. Trimming shortened V by 5 bases and J by 10 bases, and 12 bases separated the two germline ends. CDR3 length: 13 amino acids. The CDR3 sequence is CASSAEAGSPLHF. CDR3 DNA: TGTGCCAGCTCAGCGGAGGCGGGCTCACCCCTCCACTTT.

Turning to this clone: Distinct nucleotide sequences in the sample also encode this CDR3. This chain links TRBV11-2 with TRBJ2-3, with D possibly matching TRBD2 (5 bases). Germline CDR1 and CDR2: SGHAT and FQNNGV. The CDR3 runs 12 residues. Trimming took 5 bases from V and 4 from J, leaving 7 bases between them. The CDR3 coding sequence is TGTGCCAGCAGCCTAGCTTCAGATACGCAGTATTTT. Translating gives CASSLASDTQYF.

This clone came up a few times. V is TRBV30 and J is TRBJ1-5, with 8 bases lining up with TRBD1. Germline-derived CDR1 and CDR2 are GTSNPN and SVGIG (reference sequence). The CDR3 has 15 residues. Losses at the gene ends were 0 bases for V and 5 bases for J; bases not matched to a gene: 6. The CDR3 bases are TGTGCCTGGAGTGTAGGGGACAGGAACCATCAGCCCCAGCATTTT. Residues: CAWSVGDRNHQPQHF.

CDR3: CASSQKGTSGGPDTQYF. CDR3 bases: TGCGCCAGCAGCCAAAAGGGGACTAGCGGGGGGCCAGATACGCAGTATTTT. The V and J genes are TRBV4-1 and TRBJ2-3, with TRBD2 matching over 15 bases. The CDR3 runs to 17 residues. V shed 2 bases, J shed 4 bases, and the junction held 4 bases outside the gene matches. Per the germline V gene, CDR1 is MGHRA and CDR2 is YSYEKL.

The sample holds a few counts of this clone. This chain connects TRBV7-2 to TRBJ2-1; no reliable D call. The V gene lost 6 bases and the J gene lost 3 bases, with 12 bases spanning the gap. The CDR3 runs 14 residues. The V gene's germline CDR1 is SGHTA and CDR2 FQGNSA. The CDR3 DNA reads as TGTGCCAGCAGTAAACGCGGCAGCTACAATGAGCAGTTCTTC. It yields the protein CASSKRGSYNEQFF. Full variable domain (missing parts from reference TRBV7-2 and TRBJ2-1): GAGVSQSPSNKVTEKGKDVELRCDPISGHTALYWYRQSLGQGLEFLIYFQGNSAPDKSGLPSDRFSAERTGGSVSTLTIQRTQQEDSAVYLCASSKRGSYNEQFFGPGTRLTVL.

The CDR3: CASRFSGVDTQYF. The CDR3 bases are TGTGCCAGCAGATTCTCGGGGGTAGATACGCAGTATTTT. This chain uses TRBV7-2 with TRBJ2-3, with D tentatively TRBD2 (6 bases). Trimming pared 6 bases from V and 5 bases from J, leaving 12 bases between. This CDR3 is 13 amino acids long. CDR1 is SGHTA and CDR2 is FQGNSA in the germline V gene.

The rearrangement joins TRBV7-2 to TRBJ1-1; unclear D gene. Between the trimmed V and J ends, which lost 7 bases and 4 bases, there was a span of 13 bases. Germline loops: CDR1 SGHTA, CDR2 FQGNSA. The CDR3 spans 13 residues. The CDR3 DNA sequence: TGTGCCAGCACCCCAATAACGGGCACTGAAGCTTTCTTT. Amino acid sequence: CASTPITGTEAFF.

The chain couples TRBV4-3 to TRBJ1-3; D is perhaps TRBD1 (6 bases). CDR3 size: 14 residues. Germline V lookup: CDR1 LGHNA, CDR2 YSLEER. V shed 4 bases and J shed 0 bases, with 7 bases lying between them. CDR3 residues: CASSPGHSGNTIYF. The CDR3 bases are TGCGCCAGCAGCCCGGGACACTCTGGAAACACCATATATTTT.

This clone was counted only a few times. The V and J genes are TRBV10-3 and TRBJ2-1, with D possibly matching TRBD2 (7 bases). This CDR3 contains 16 residues. In germline, CDR1 is ENHRY, CDR2 SYGVKD. V dropped 10 bases and J dropped 7 bases, with 26 bases sitting between them. In nucleotides, the CDR3 is TGTGCCAGCACTACCCCCGATAGGGGGGGAGGGAATGAGCAGTTCTTC. Translation: CASTTPDRGGGNEQFF.

The genes are TRBV4-3 and TRBJ1-4; D is perhaps TRBD1 (5 bases). The CDR3 totals 16 residues. Trimming shortened V by 3 bases and J by 4 bases, and 15 bases separated the two germline ends. Looked up from germline, CDR1 is LGHNA and CDR2 is YSLEER. CDR3 bases: TGCGCCAGCAGCCAGGAAACCAGGAGGGGTAATGAAAAACTGTTTTTT. It translates to CASSQETRRGNEKLFF.

Comment on this clone: The same CDR3 also results from other DNA sequences found in this sample. CDR3: CASSLDPGYEQYF. The CDR3 DNA follows: TGTGCCAGCAGCTTAGATCCCGGGTACGAGCAGTACTTC. The gene calls are TRBV11-2 and TRBJ2-7; no firm D call. The ends were cut back, 0 bases at V and 4 bases at J, with 7 bases in the middle. This CDR3 region has 13 residues. Germline CDR1 and CDR2: SGHAT and FQNNGV.

Only a few counts were recorded for this clone. J is TRBJ2-1 and V is TRBV7-2; the D is unclear. V lost 0 bases, J lost 2 bases, and 11 bases lay in between. The length of the CDR3 is 16 residues. Germline lookup yields CDR1 SGHTA and CDR2 FQGNSA. DNA for the CDR3: TGTGCCAGCAGCTTAGCGGTGGCCAGTGCCTACAATGAGCAGTTCTTC. This sequence encodes CASSLAVASAYNEQFF.

The chain couples TRBV10-3 to TRBJ2-3, with D possibly being TRBD2 (6 bases). The CDR3 is 17 residues long. Germline V CDR1 and CDR2: ENHRY, SYGVKD. V shed 4 bases and J shed 2 bases, with 19 bases lying between them. CDR3 DNA: TGTGCCATCAGTGCCCCTTCGGGGGTAGATGTCACAGATACGCAGTATTTT. This codes for CAISAPSGVDVTDTQYF.

This chain connects TRBV27 to TRBJ2-7; 12 bases align to TRBD1. V lost 6 bases and J lost 5; bases outside the gene matches: 5. This CDR3 is built from 14 residues. Germline CDR1 is MNHEY and CDR2 is SMNVEV (reference sequence). The CDR3 region has the DNA TGTGCCAGCAGGACCGGGACAGGGGGCAACGAGCAGTACTTC. Protein: CASRTGTGGNEQYF.

This clone was counted a few times. The chain carries TRBV27 and TRBJ1-5; 9 bases line up with TRBD1. The CDR3 is 15 amino acids. J was trimmed by 7 bases and V by 3 bases; bases with no gene match: 7. Looked up from germline, CDR1 is MNHEY and CDR2 is SMNVEV (reference sequence). The CDR3 loop reads CASSLGGTGFQPQHF. The CDR3 DNA sequence: TGTGCCAGCAGTTTGGGTGGGACAGGGTTCCAGCCCCAGCATTTT.

The V gene is TRBV5-1, the J gene TRBJ1-2; 7 bases are shared with TRBD1. V was pared by 2 bases and J by 6 bases, with 4 bases of the junction left unmatched. CDR3 length: 13 residues. Germline-derived CDR1 and CDR2 are SGHRS and YFSETQ. The CDR3 region has the DNA TGCGCCAGCAGCTTTACAGGGGTGGATGGCTACACCTTC. It encodes CASSFTGVDGYTF.

In its sample, this clone was seen a few times. Within the sample, other DNA sequences also encode this same CDR3. The chain uses TRBV7-9 and TRBJ1-2; no clear D gene. This CDR3 spans 13 amino acids. Germline-derived CDR1 and CDR2 are SEHNR and FQNEAQ (reference sequence). V dropped 1 base and J dropped 4 bases, with 7 bases sitting between them. The CDR3 nucleotides read TGTGCCAGCAGCTTAGAGGCAGGCTATGGCTACACCTTC. Protein product: CASSLEAGYGYTF.

This clone was seen only a few times. The CDR3 DNA reads TGTGCCAGCAGCTTATATGACAGGGGATTTGCCACCCTCCACTTT. Its translation is CASSLYDRGFATLHF. The chain uses TRBV5-6 and TRBJ1-6; 8 nucleotides line up with TRBD1. V dropped 2 bases and J dropped 14; count of bases not matched to a gene: 12. The CDR3 is made up of 15 amino acids. Germline-derived CDR1 and CDR2 are SGHDT and YYEEEE.

The chain combines TRBV4-2 with TRBJ2-1, with D possibly matching TRBD1 (5 bases). Between the trimmed V and J ends, which lost 3 bases and 6 bases, there was a span of 18 bases. There are 16 residues in the CDR3. CDR1 LGHNA and CDR2 YNFKEQ come from the germline V gene. CDR3 sequence reads: CASSHPGLSQGNEQFF. For the CDR3, the DNA is TGTGCCAGCAGCCATCCGGGCCTCTCTCAGGGCAATGAGCAGTTCTTC.

This clone was observed a few times. The V and J genes are TRBV18 and TRBJ2-3; 11 bases match TRBD2. V lost 5 bases to trimming and J lost 13 bases; unmatched junction nucleotides: 8. CDR1 is KGHSH and CDR2 is LQKENI in the germline V gene. The CDR3 runs to 13 residues. The CDR3 is CASSDLLAGEEYF. For the CDR3, the DNA is TGTGCCAGCTCAGACCTACTAGCGGGGGAAGAGTATTTT. The whole variable domain, filled in from reference TRBV18 and TRBJ2-3, reads NAGVMQNPRHLVRRRGQEARLRCSPMKGHSHVYWYRQLPEEGLKFMVYLQKENIIDESGMPKERFSAEFPKEGPSILRIQQVVRGDSAAYFCASSDLLAGEEYFGPGTRLTVL.